Listed here is a single T cell receptor beta chain. Its antigen is unknown. This entry belongs to a study of early stage breast cancer tumors. Germline CDR1 is MNHNS and CDR2 is SASEGT. Trimming stripped 4 bases from V and 6 bases from J, with 13 bases between. CDR3 length: 13 amino acids. Overall study results and limits: Tumors had about 2.6-fold higher T cell density than normal breast.

TCRdb's table, derived via immunoSEQ multiplex PCR, lists solely in-frame clones and lacks some. The repertoire has 11,000 to 15,000 clones, about four fifths of them found once; the top ten carry about 7.4%. This chain links TRBV6-1 with TRBJ2-7; D is ambiguous. The sample taken for sequencing was normal breast tissue next to the tumor. This TCR was recovered from a person aged 45 to 59 with breast cancer. CDR3 loop: CASSARPSSEQYF. CDR3 nucleotide sequence: TGTGCCAGCAGTGCCCGACCGTCGTCCGAGCAGTACTTC.